The rows below give T cell receptor beta chains drawn from one sample of a study of blood T cell repertoires in COVID-19. Method: immunoSEQ multiplex PCR; TCRdb's copy keeps in-frame clones and lacks some. In the table there are about 300,000 clones, approximately 88% of which are singletons. Sequencing was performed on peripheral blood. These receptors were taken from a woman aged 25 to 45 who had recovered from COVID-19. Both conserved end residues are part of each CDR3. The order of the fields is J gene, clone size, D gene, V gene, CDR3 protein, CDR3 DNA. The D gene is left open where the match is weak. For some rows the clone size is stated as once, few or many, or as a class when expanded; others skip it.

J gene: TRBJ2-5; clone size: few; D gene: -; V gene: TRBV5-1; CDR3 protein: CASSTTGNSGETQYF; CDR3 DNA: TGCGCCAGCTCAACCACAGGGAATTCGGGAGAGACCCAGTACTTC
J gene: TRBJ2-5; clone size: -; D gene: TRBD2; V gene: TRBV11-2; CDR3 protein: CASSLSGGRTWETQYF; CDR3 DNA: TGTGCCAGCAGCCTTAGCGGGGGCCGGACGTGGGAGACCCAGTACTTC
J gene: TRBJ1-2; clone size: once; D gene: TRBD1; V gene: TRBV7-9; CDR3 protein: CASSLTGQGMAYGYTF; CDR3 DNA: TGTGCCAGCAGCTTAACGGGACAGGGGATGGCCTATGGCTACACCTTC
J gene: TRBJ1-2; clone size: -; D gene: -; V gene: TRBV4-1; CDR3 protein: CASSQGPGQTYGYTF; CDR3 DNA: TGCGCCAGCAGCCAAGGTCCCGGACAGACGTATGGCTACACCTTC
J gene: TRBJ2-7; clone size: -; D gene: -; V gene: TRBV29-1; CDR3 protein: CSVGGDEQYF; CDR3 DNA: TGCAGCGTTGGTGGAGACGAGCAGTACTTC
J gene: TRBJ1-5; clone size: -; D gene: TRBD1; V gene: TRBV30; CDR3 protein: CAWSATGTGGEHF; CDR3 DNA: TGTGCCTGGAGCGCTACGGGGACAGGGGGAGAGCATTTT
J gene: TRBJ2-7; clone size: once; D gene: TRBD1; V gene: TRBV5-4; CDR3 protein: CASRGDRDSIYEQYF; CDR3 DNA: TGTGCCAGCAGAGGGGACCGGGACAGCATCTACGAGCAGTACTTC
J gene: TRBJ2-5; clone size: -; D gene: -; V gene: TRBV19; CDR3 protein: CASSEWGQGWETQYF; CDR3 DNA: TGTGCCAGTAGTGAGTGGGGCCAGGGGTGGGAGACCCAGTACTTC
J gene: TRBJ2-1; clone size: -; D gene: TRBD2; V gene: TRBV4-2; CDR3 protein: CASSQATSGAYNEQFF; CDR3 DNA: TGTGCCAGCAGCCAGGCGACTAGCGGGGCGTACAATGAGCAGTTCTTC
J gene: TRBJ1-5; clone size: once; D gene: TRBD1; V gene: TRBV10-3; CDR3 protein: CATGQGARSNQPQHF; CDR3 DNA: TGTGCCACCGGACAGGGGGCAAGGAGCAATCAGCCCCAGCATTTT
J gene: TRBJ2-1; clone size: -; D gene: -; V gene: TRBV5-1; CDR3 protein: CASSSDGGSYNEQFF; CDR3 DNA: TGCGCCAGCAGCTCGGACGGAGGCTCCTACAATGAGCAGTTCTTC
J gene: TRBJ2-2; clone size: -; D gene: -; V gene: TRBV7-9; CDR3 protein: CASSQTNTGELFF; CDR3 DNA: TGTGCCAGCAGCCAAACGAACACCGGGGAGCTGTTTTTT
J gene: TRBJ1-5; clone size: -; D gene: TRBD1; V gene: TRBV28; CDR3 protein: CASSIPGQGITSNQPQHF; CDR3 DNA: TGTGCCAGCAGCATACCGGGACAGGGAATCACTAGCAATCAGCCCCAGCATTTT
J gene: TRBJ2-4; clone size: -; D gene: -; V gene: TRBV21-1; CDR3 protein: CASSKARTWGWGVNIQYF; CDR3 DNA: TGTGCCAGCAGCAAAGCGCGTACATGGGGTTGGGGAGTCAACATTCAGTACTTC
J gene: TRBJ1-5; clone size: -; D gene: -; V gene: TRBV19; CDR3 protein: CASRDRHQNQPQHF; CDR3 DNA: TGTGCATCGAGAGACCGACATCAAAATCAGCCCCAGCATTTT
J gene: TRBJ1-1; clone size: -; D gene: TRBD1; V gene: TRBV6-5; CDR3 protein: CASSRDGQDEAFF; CDR3 DNA: TGTGCCAGCAGCCGAGACGGACAGGATGAAGCTTTCTTT
J gene: TRBJ2-7; clone size: -; D gene: -; V gene: TRBV2; CDR3 protein: CASSERRDSSYEQYF; CDR3 DNA: TGTGCCAGCAGTGAAAGGCGGGACAGTAGCTACGAGCAGTACTTC